This TCR beta chain was sequenced for a study of blood T cell repertoires in COVID-19. Study as a whole: Collection of acute and convalescent COVID-19 samples took place in the United States, Italy and Spain. Sources were T cells, B-cell-depleted T cells, or PBMCs; the material itself was cDNA or gDNA.

In the original processing: Scientists estimated how many nucleated cells there were by amplifying reference gene primers. Method: immunoSEQ multiplex PCR; TCRdb's copy keeps in-frame clones and lacks some. The V and J calls and clone size are taken from that table; D and trimming were inferred from the DNA. Altogether some 30,000 clones are present, 89% being singletons, with the ten largest covering around 48%. This receptor was identified in a human donor with acute or convalescent COVID-19. The donor label of this sample is uncertain. Material: peripheral blood.

CDR3 bases: TGTGCCAGTAGTAAGGGACAGGGATTTGCCTCCCAAGAGACCCAGTACTTC. It encodes CASSKGQGFASQETQYF. The chain is built from TRBV19 and TRBJ2-5; TRBD1 agrees at 9 bases. Germline V gene sequence: CDR1 LNHDA, CDR2 SQIVND (reference sequence). Trimming at V came to 4 bases and at J to 1 base, leaving 10 bases not matched to a gene. This CDR3 spans 17 amino acids.